This record covers a single T cell receptor beta chain. Its matching antigen is unknown. This entry is derived from a study of cytomegalovirus exposure and HLA in healthy donors. Study-wide context: The approximately 130 validation repertoires matched the 600 to 700 first-cohort repertoires in platform, a later analysis reported.

Study-wide findings and caveats: According to a later analysis, TCR clusters from the first cohort tended to co-occur in the 100 to 150 validation repertoires. Among the CMV-associated chains, a few were confirmed in vitro as specific for CMV antigens. It was reported that the classifier diagnosed cytomegalovirus status with high specificity and sensitivity in both the original and validation cohorts.

Unmatched junction bases numbered 7, after V lost 6 bases and J lost 2 bases. The CDR3 runs 14 residues. In germline, CDR1 is KGHSH, CDR2 LQKENI. This table comes from immunoSEQ multiplex PCR, and its TCRdb copy is limited to in-frame clones, with some not included. The table records roughly 300,000 clones, more than 80% of them present only once. The chain carries TRBV18 and TRBJ2-7; 7 nucleotides match TRBD1. The source material was PBMCs. The sequence derives from a woman in her late teens or twenties in good health and CMV-seronegative. The CDR3 nucleotides are TGTGCCAGCTCCGCCAGGGGGAATACCTACGAGCAGTACTTC. Translated, it gives CASSARGNTYEQYF.